The 8 T cell receptor beta chains given below trace back to one sample, sequenced in a study of T cell responses to AZD1222 COVID-19 vaccine. Sequenced by immunoSEQ multiplex PCR; TCRdb stores in-frame clones only, minus some. The sample records some 110,000 clones, 80% to 85% being singletons. The source was peripheral blood, collected on day 0 of AZD1222 vaccination. The receptors were gathered from an adult in good health.

This clone has just one count. The chain couples TRBV7-9 to TRBJ2-7; D call uncertain. The CDR3 extends over 14 amino acids. CDR1 is SEHNR, CDR2 FQNEAQ, per germline (reference sequence). V gave up 1 base and J gave up 2 bases, with 9 bases separating them. CDR3 nucleotide sequence: TGTGCCAGCAGCTTAGAACCAGGCCCCTACGAGCAGTACTTC. Translation gives CASSLEPGPYEQYF.

The chain joins TRBV19 to TRBJ2-1, with 8 bases fitting TRBD1. The junction had 1 base not matched to a gene; V was cut back by 3 bases and J by 3 bases. CDR1 and CDR2 (germline): LNHDA, SQIVND (reference sequence). This CDR3 has 14 amino acids. The CDR3 DNA sequence: TGTGCCAGTAGTATCGGGACAGGCTACAATGAGCAGTTCTTC. It is translated as CASSIGTGYNEQFF.

This clone was found once. V gene TRBV25-1 combines with J gene TRBJ1-1; D might be TRBD1 (5 bases). The length of the CDR3 is 13 residues. V shed 10 bases and J shed 4 bases, with 16 bases lying between them. Per germline, CDR1 MGHDK and CDR2 SYGVNS. CDR3 protein: CATQGLGGTEAFF. CDR3 DNA sequence: TGTGCCACCCAAGGTCTGGGGGGCACTGAAGCTTTCTTT. The complete variable domain, with remaining parts taken from reference TRBV25-1 and TRBJ1-1, reads EADIYQTPRYLVIGTGKKITLECSQTMGHDKMYWYQQDPGMELHLIHYSYGVNSTEKGDLSSESTVSRIRTEHFPLTLESARPSHTSQYLCATQGLGGTEAFFGQGTRLTVV.

The genes are TRBV6-2 or TRBV6-3 and TRBJ2-3, with D possibly being TRBD1 or TRBD2 (5 bases each). This CDR3 is 16 amino acids long. V was shortened by 2 bases and J by 5 bases, with 17 bases between the two germline ends. Germline V lookup: CDR1 MNHEY, CDR2 SVGEGT. The CDR3: CASSYGAGPRGDTQYF. The CDR3 nucleotides read TGTGCCAGCAGTTACGGGGCGGGCCCGCGCGGAGATACGCAGTATTTT.

The V and J genes are TRBV24-1 and TRBJ1-2; D call uncertain. Trimming cost V 4 bases and J 6 bases, with 8 bases left between them. The length of the CDR3 is 12 residues. Germline V gene data show CDR1 as KGHDR and CDR2 as SFDVKD. The CDR3 reads CATSDLGDGYTF. As DNA, the CDR3 is TGTGCCACCAGTGACCTTGGGGATGGCTACACCTTC.

The CDR3 is CASSGGGVQETQYF. Here the CDR3 DNA reads TGCGCCAGCAGCGGGGGAGGGGTCCAAGAGACCCAGTACTTC. The chain has TRBV5-1 and TRBJ2-5, with 7 bases lining up with TRBD2. CDR1 is SGHRS, CDR2 YFSETQ, per germline. The J segment lost 1 base and the V segment lost 4 bases, leaving 4 bases of the junction unmatched. The CDR3 is made up of 14 amino acids.

This chain links TRBV6-5 with TRBJ1-5; weak D call: TRBD1 (5 bases). The CDR3 is made up of 15 amino acids. Germline assignment: CDR1 MNHEY and CDR2 SVGAGI. Between the trimmed V and J ends, which lost 4 bases and 6 bases, there was a span of 16 bases. In DNA, the CDR3 is TGTGCCAGCAGTTCATTCTGGGGGAATGCTCAGCCCCAGCATTTT. It specifies CASSSFWGNAQPQHF.

This rearrangement joins TRBV14 to TRBJ2-1; 7 bases are shared with TRBD1. Looked up from germline, CDR1 is SGHDN and CDR2 is FVKESK. The CDR3 has 13 amino acids. V was pared by 4 bases and J by 7 bases, with 4 bases of the junction left unmatched. The CDR3 spells CASSREQGNEQFF. The CDR3 DNA sequence: TGTGCCAGCAGCCGTGAACAGGGGAATGAGCAGTTCTTC.